The 18 T cell receptor beta chains below were found in one sample sequenced in a study of spatial heterogeneity in lung cancer. The time point: blood at routine non-recurrence follow-up after resection. MiXCR was run by TCRdb on the 5' RACE reads, yielding one entry per CDR3 protein. This table holds 43,000 or so distinct CDR3 sequences, about 10% found once. This sample comprised PBMCs, obtained at follow-up. These receptors were collected from a male donor with early-stage non-small cell lung cancer.

This clonotype was recorded many times. The chain links TRBV5-1 to TRBJ2-2, with 7 bases matching TRBD2. Germline V gene lookup returns CDR1 SGHRS and CDR2 YFSETQ. This CDR3 comprises 16 residues. The V segment lost 0 bases and the J segment 5 bases; nucleotides outside the gene matches: 7. The CDR3 here is CASSLGTGLSTGELFF. In DNA, the CDR3 is TGCGCCAGCAGCTTGGGGACGGGACTATCTACCGGGGAGCTGTTTTTT.

This clonotype was observed many times. This chain links TRBV11-2 with TRBJ2-1, with D uncertain. The CDR3 sequence is 13 residues long. The V gene's germline CDR1 is SGHAT and CDR2 FQNNGV. V dropped 0 bases and J dropped 8 bases, with 8 bases sitting between them. In DNA, the CDR3 is TGTGCCAGCAGCTTAGAGTCAAACGATGAGCAGTTCTTC. Translated: CASSLESNDEQFF.

The rearrangement joins TRBV20-1 to TRBJ2-7, with D uncertain. Germline V CDR1 and CDR2: DFQATT, SNEGSKA (reference sequence). This CDR3 has 16 residues. Trimming took off 2 bases at V and 2 bases at J, with 19 bases between the two ends. The CDR3 nucleotides are TGCAGTGCTAGATGGAATCTCACGGCGGATGCCTACGAGCAGTACTTC. Protein: CSARWNLTADAYEQYF.

This clonotype was found a few times. The J gene is TRBJ1-5, the V gene TRBV12-3 or TRBV12-4, with 7 bases fitting TRBD1. The CDR3 spans 14 residues. The J segment lost 5 bases and the V segment lost 6 bases, leaving 7 bases of the junction unmatched. In DNA form, the CDR3 reads TGTGCCAGCAGCCCAGGGGGGATTTATCAGCCCCAGCATTTT. It codes for CASSPGGIYQPQHF.

This clonotype has ten or more counts. The rearrangement joins TRBV5-1 to TRBJ2-7, with 7 bases aligning to TRBD1. From germline, CDR1 is SGHRS and CDR2 YFSETQ. With V trimmed by 1 base and J by 0 bases, 4 bases remained unmatched. This CDR3 has 15 amino acids. CDR3 sequence (DNA): TGCGCCAGCAGCTTGACAGGGGACCTCTCCTACGAGCAGTACTTC. This encodes CASSLTGDLSYEQYF.

The genes are TRBV4-2 and TRBJ2-3, with D perhaps TRBD1 or TRBD2 (7 bases each). Germline lookup yields CDR1 LGHNA and CDR2 YNFKEQ. The length of the CDR3 is 15 residues. V lost 0 bases and J 3 bases, leaving 10 bases between the germline ends. In DNA, the CDR3 is TGTGCCAGCAGCCAAGACCAGGGGGGGACAGATACGCAGTATTTT. Translating it yields CASSQDQGGTDTQYF.

This clonotype was detected many times. V and J are TRBV12-3 or TRBV12-4 and TRBJ1-1; D is undetermined. This CDR3 has 14 residues. The V and J ends lost 3 bases and 4 bases respectively, with 12 bases between them. The CDR3, as DNA: TGTGCCAGCAGTTTCGCGGATTCTGGCACTGAAGCTTTCTTT. Protein: CASSFADSGTEAFF.

This clonotype has at least ten counts. The chain carries TRBV4-3 and TRBJ2-1; the D gene could be TRBD1 or TRBD2 (5 bases each). V lost 2 bases, J lost 5 bases, and 13 bases lay in between. Germline V CDR1 and CDR2: LGHNA, YSLEER. The CDR3 totals 15 residues. CDR3 nucleotides: TGCGCCAGCAGCCAAACCGGGAAGGGGAACAATGAGCAGTTCTTC. Translation: CASSQTGKGNNEQFF.

This clonotype was counted a few times. CDR3 sequence (DNA): TGTGCCAGCTCCCGGACAGGGAGGGATGAGACCCAGTACTTC. The encoded protein is CASSRTGRDETQYF. The V gene is TRBV18, the J gene TRBJ2-5, with D perhaps TRBD1 (8 bases). V was cut by 6 bases and J by 5 bases, with 16 bases left in between. CDR3 length: 14 amino acids. Per the germline V gene, CDR1 is KGHSH and CDR2 is LQKENI. The whole variable domain, filled in from reference TRBV18 and TRBJ2-5, reads NAGVMQNPRHLVRRRGQEARLRCSPMKGHSHVYWYRQLPEEGLKFMVYLQKENIIDESGMPKERFSAEFPKEGPSILRIQQVVRGDSAAYFCASSRTGRDETQYFGPGTRLLVL.

This clonotype was counted many times. The V call is TRBV2, the J call TRBJ1-1; possibly TRBD1 for D (6 bases). CDR3 length: 14 amino acids. Germline V gene sequence: CDR1 SNHLY, CDR2 FYNNEI. Trimming cost V 0 bases and J 10 bases, with 15 bases left between them. Here the CDR3 reads CASSEALLRGRAFF. The DNA for the CDR3 is TGTGCCAGCAGTGAAGCGCTTCTCAGGGGCAGAGCTTTCTTT.

CDR3 sequence: CASSLNDNEKLFF. The CDR3 DNA sequence: TGCGCCAGCAGCTTGAACGATAATGAAAAACTGTTTTTT. The chain combines TRBV5-1 with TRBJ1-4; D is unclear. V shed 1 base and J shed 4 bases, with 5 bases lying between them. This CDR3 comprises 13 residues. The V gene's germline CDR1 is SGHRS and CDR2 YFSETQ.

Worth noting for this clonotype: A clone one base away is much larger, so this may be a read error. This chain connects TRBV12-3 or TRBV12-4 to TRBJ2-3, with D perhaps matching TRBD1 (6 bases). Trimming shortened V by 3 bases and J by 4 bases, and 11 bases separated the two germline ends. The CDR3 is 14 residues long. CDR3 amino acids: CASSFGQNSDTQYF. Here the CDR3 DNA reads TGTGCCAGCAGTTTTGGACAGAACTCAGATACGCAGTATTTT.

This clonotype was observed a few times. V and J are TRBV7-2 and TRBJ2-1; 9 bases match TRBD2. The CDR3 loop spans 16 amino acids. Germline V gene lookup returns CDR1 SGHTA and CDR2 FQGNSA. V lost 0 bases to trimming and J lost 7 bases; unmatched junction nucleotides: 7. The CDR3 coding sequence is TGTGCCAGCAGCTTAGCTGGCGGGGGGGCCGCTAATGAGCAGTTCTTC. Its translation is CASSLAGGGAANEQFF.

This clonotype was seen repeatedly, ten times or more. The chain uses TRBV29-1 and TRBJ2-1; 13 positions agree with TRBD2. The length of the CDR3 is 15 residues. Unmatched junction bases numbered 4, after V lost 0 bases and J lost 8 bases. Germline V gene data show CDR1 as SQVTM and CDR2 as ANQGSEA. The CDR3 DNA is TGCAGCGTTGAAGATAGGACTAGCGGGAGCGATGAGCAGTTCTTC. Protein product: CSVEDRTSGSDEQFF.

This clonotype was detected ten times or more. The chain carries TRBV19 and TRBJ1-2; possible D gene TRBD1, 5 bases. V dropped 4 bases and J dropped 7 bases, with 13 bases sitting between them. The CDR3 is 13 amino acids. Germline V gene lookup returns CDR1 LNHDA and CDR2 SQIVND (reference sequence). CDR3 bases: TGTGCCAGTAGTACCCACCAGGGAAGTGGCTACACCTTC. It specifies CASSTHQGSGYTF.

V usage is TRBV19 and J usage is TRBJ1-4; D unresolved. V gave up 4 bases and J gave up 0 bases, with 6 bases separating them. The CDR3 is 14 residues long. CDR1 LNHDA and CDR2 SQIVND come from the germline V gene (reference sequence). The CDR3 DNA reads TGTGCCAGTAGTACCAGGACAACTAATGAAAAACTGTTTTTT. Protein sequence: CASSTRTTNEKLFF.

V is TRBV30 and J is TRBJ2-3; a weak D match, TRBD2 (5 bases). The CDR3 covers 12 residues. Germline lookup yields CDR1 GTSNPN and CDR2 SVGIG (reference sequence). The germline V and J ends were trimmed by 3 bases and 7 bases, with 11 bases remaining between them. The CDR3 coding sequence is TGTGCCTGGAGAACCTCGGGAAATACGCAGTATTTT. Protein product: CAWRTSGNTQYF.

This clonotype was counted at least ten times. The chain has TRBV20-1 and TRBJ2-3; D is tentatively TRBD1 or TRBD2 (5 bases each). Germline V gene sequence: CDR1 DFQATT, CDR2 SNEGSKA (reference sequence). The length of the CDR3 is 16 residues. Trimming took 6 bases from V and 3 from J, leaving 22 bases between them. In DNA form, the CDR3 reads TGCAGTGCGATTCTTCCGGGACGCAGGGCGACAGATACGCAGTATTTT. Translated, it gives CSAILPGRRATDTQYF.